One sample yielded the 19 T cell receptor beta chains listed below, sequenced in a study of CD8+ T cells in alopecia areata. Extraction and reverse transcription of RNA yielded cDNA as the sequencing template. The protocol was immunoSEQ multiplex PCR, while the TCRdb copy is restricted to in-frame clones and leaves out a portion. The table records 150,000 to 200,000 clones, 50% to 65% of them present only once. Sequencing was done on a sample of CD4+ T cells sorted from blood. These receptors were collected from a human donor in good health.

The V call is TRBV6-5, the J call TRBJ1-3; no reliable D call. Germline-derived CDR1 and CDR2 are MNHEY and SVGAGI. CDR3 length: 15 amino acids. V was shortened by 4 bases and J by 0 bases, with 10 bases between the two germline ends. CDR3 nucleotide sequence: TGTGCCAGCAGTTCGACGGCGAGCTCTGGAAACACCATATATTTT. Protein sequence: CASSSTASSGNTIYF.

The chain recombines TRBV7-2 with TRBJ2-3; 8 positions match TRBD2. V lost 8 bases to trimming and J lost 0 bases; unmatched junction nucleotides: 7. This CDR3 has 15 residues. Germline CDR1 reads SGHTA; CDR2 reads FQGNSA. CDR3 protein: CASGLAGTSTDTQYF. The CDR3 DNA is TGTGCCAGCGGTTTAGCGGGGACTAGCACAGATACGCAGTATTTT.

This clone was seen a handful of times. This chain uses TRBV29-1 with TRBJ2-3; D might be TRBD1 (6 bases). Germline assignment: CDR1 SQVTM and CDR2 ANQGSEA. The germline V and J ends were trimmed by 0 bases and 0 bases, with 10 bases remaining between them. The CDR3 has 15 residues. The CDR3 nucleotides are TGCAGCGTTGAAGATTGGACAGCAAGCACAGATACGCAGTATTTT. Its translation is CSVEDWTASTDTQYF.

This sequence joins TRBV30 and TRBJ1-4; 8 bases fit TRBD1. The CDR3 has 12 amino acids. The V gene's germline CDR1 is GTSNPN and CDR2 SVGIG (reference sequence). V shed 7 bases and J 6 bases; nucleotides not matched to a gene: 4. CDR3 coding DNA: TGTGCCTCTGACAGGGGTGATGAAAAACTGTTTTTT. It translates to CASDRGDEKLFF.

The chain carries TRBV19 and TRBJ2-6; perhaps TRBD1 as D (5 bases). The germline gives CDR1 LNHDA, CDR2 SQIVND (reference sequence). The V end was cut by 1 base, the J end by 2 bases, with 6 bases between. This CDR3 region has 15 residues. CDR3 nucleotides: TGTGCCAGTAGTATAGGGGGCCCTGGGGCCAACGTCCTGACTTTC. Translating gives CASSIGGPGANVLTF.

With regard to this clone: Within the sample, other DNA sequences also encode this same CDR3. The chain recombines TRBV29-1 with TRBJ1-2; D remains unclear. The CDR3 is 13 amino acids. Germline CDR1 and CDR2: SQVTM and ANQGSEA. Trimming removed 1 base at V and 0 bases at J, with 6 bases between. The CDR3 region is CSVEGTTNYGYTF. The CDR3 nucleotides are TGCAGCGTTGAAGGCACCACTAACTATGGCTACACCTTC.

The V and J genes are TRBV23-1 and TRBJ2-1, with 7 bases that match TRBD2. TRBV23-1 is annotated as an ORF whose role is uncertain. V lost 0 bases and J lost 8; bases outside the gene matches: 16. The CDR3 consists of 18 residues. The CDR3 DNA sequence: TGCGCCAGCAGTCAATCGGGCCCTGGGCGGAGGGAGGGCGATGAGCAGTTCTTC. This codes for CASSQSGPGRREGDEQFF.

CDR3 DNA: TGTGCCAGCACCCTTTCCCGGGACGGTGAAAAACTGTTTTTT. Its protein is CASTLSRDGEKLFF. V usage is TRBV25-1 and J usage is TRBJ1-4; TRBD1 might be the D (5 bases). Trimming left V 7 bases short and J 7 bases short, with 16 bases between. This CDR3 contains 14 residues. Germline-derived CDR1 and CDR2 are MGHDK and SYGVNS. The full variable domain, its missing parts supplied by reference TRBV25-1 and TRBJ1-4, is EADIYQTPRYLVIGTGKKITLECSQTMGHDKMYWYQQDPGMELHLIHYSYGVNSTEKGDLSSESTVSRIRTEHFPLTLESARPSHTSQYLCASTLSRDGEKLFFGSGTQLSVL.

This clone was seen a handful of times. The rearrangement uses TRBV5-1 and TRBJ2-1; TRBD1 might be the D (8 bases). This CDR3 comprises 16 residues. Between the trimmed V and J ends, which lost 5 bases and 7 bases, there was a span of 22 bases. CDR1 SGHRS and CDR2 YFSETQ come from the germline V gene. Here the CDR3 reads CASRLGPRGRGNEQFF. Here the CDR3 DNA reads TGCGCCAGCAGACTCGGTCCCAGGGGGCGGGGGAATGAGCAGTTCTTC. The variable domain in full, completed from reference TRBV5-1 and TRBJ2-1, reads KAGVTQTPRYLIKTRGQQVTLSCSPISGHRSVSWYQQTPGQGLQFLFEYFSETQRNKGNFPGRFSGRQFSNSRSEMNVSTLELGDSALYLCASRLGPRGRGNEQFFGPGTRLTVL.

The CDR3 DNA is TGTGCCAGCAGCTTAAGCCAGGTTGGACAAGAGACCCAGTACTTC. Its protein product is CASSLSQVGQETQYF. J is TRBJ2-5 and V is TRBV7-9; D is unresolved. The CDR3 sequence is 15 residues long. The germline gives CDR1 SEHNR, CDR2 FQNEAQ (reference sequence). V was pared by 2 bases and J by 2 bases, with 12 bases between. Full variable domain (outside the CDR3, taken from reference TRBV7-9 and TRBJ2-5): DTGVSQNPRHKITKRGQNVTFRCDPISEHNRLYWYRQTLGQGPEFLTYFQNEAQLEKSRLLSDRFSAERPKGSFSTLEIQRTEQGDSAMYLCASSLSQVGQETQYFGPGTRLLVL.

The chain couples TRBV7-8 to TRBJ1-2, with a tentative D call TRBD1 (5 bases). Looked up from germline, CDR1 is SGHVS and CDR2 is FQNEAQ. This CDR3 spans 14 amino acids. V was pared by 4 bases and J by 6 bases, with 15 bases between. The CDR3 loop is CASSSLGELDGYTF. The CDR3 DNA sequence: TGTGCCAGCAGCTCCCTAGGGGAGCTGGATGGCTACACCTTC.

Remarks on this clone: At the DNA level, this CDR3 is encoded by other sequences in the same sample as well. The chain carries TRBV30 and TRBJ1-5; unclear D gene. The germline V gene encodes CDR1 GTSNPN and CDR2 SVGIG (reference sequence). V dropped 0 bases and J dropped 6 bases, with 6 bases sitting between them. There are 12 residues in the CDR3. CDR3 residues: CAWSVQGQPQHF. CDR3 sequence (DNA): TGTGCCTGGAGTGTACAAGGTCAGCCCCAGCATTTT.

This sequence joins TRBV9 and TRBJ1-4, with a possible D match to TRBD1 (5 bases). CDR3 size: 15 residues. Germline CDR1 reads SGDLS; CDR2 reads YYNGEE. Between the trimmed V and J ends, which lost 2 bases and 2 bases, there was a span of 10 bases. Written as DNA, the CDR3 is TGTGCCAGCAGCGTCCGAGGGGCGACTAATGAAAAACTGTTTTTT. Protein: CASSVRGATNEKLFF.

V usage is TRBV28 and J usage is TRBJ2-6; TRBD1 agrees at 10 bases. CDR1 and CDR2 from the germline V gene are MDHEN and SYDVKM. This CDR3 has 14 residues. V trimming: 8 bases; J trimming: 9 bases; junction bases outside the gene matches: 7. The CDR3 bases are TGTGCCAGCGGCCTGACAGGGGGCGGCAACGTCCTGACTTTC. Protein product: CASGLTGGGNVLTF.

The chain combines TRBV13 with TRBJ1-1; 7 bases line up with TRBD1. This CDR3 has 14 residues. The germline V gene has CDR1 PRHDT and CDR2 FYEKMQ (reference sequence). After removal of 3 bases from V and 3 bases from J, the junction contained 4 bases not matched to a gene. The CDR3 DNA follows: TGTGCCAGCAGCTTCAGGGGGGCACACACTGAAGCTTTCTTT. Protein sequence: CASSFRGAHTEAFF.

This clone has a handful of counts. CDR3 sequence: CAISESGASYEQYF. The CDR3 DNA reads TGTGCCATCAGTGAGTCTGGAGCTTCCTACGAGCAGTACTTC. The V and J genes are TRBV10-3 and TRBJ2-7; no reliable D call. CDR1 is ENHRY and CDR2 is SYGVKD in the germline V gene. V was trimmed by 0 bases and J by 1 base, leaving 7 bases between them. The CDR3 is made up of 14 amino acids.

This rearrangement joins TRBV29-1 to TRBJ2-7, with 13 bases that match TRBD2. The V gene end was trimmed by 7 bases and the J gene end by 0 bases; junction bases not matched to a gene: 18. Germline assignment: CDR1 SQVTM and CDR2 ANQGSEA. The CDR3 has 19 amino acids. The CDR3 loop reads CSGIGATSGRSSSSYEQYF. For the CDR3, the DNA is TGCAGCGGCATAGGGGCGACTAGCGGGAGGTCCTCGAGCTCCTACGAGCAGTACTTC.

CDR3 protein: CSVASGGGNQPQHF. CDR3 coding DNA: TGCAGCGTTGCCTCAGGAGGCGGCAATCAGCCCCAGCATTTT. The chain has TRBV29-1 and TRBJ1-5; D uncertain. This CDR3 spans 14 amino acids. Germline V lookup: CDR1 SQVTM, CDR2 ANQGSEA. V was pared by 4 bases and J by 2 bases, with 12 bases between.

This sequence joins TRBV9 and TRBJ2-5; D is possibly TRBD2 (6 bases). V lost 2 bases to trimming and J lost 5 bases, with 10 bases between them. CDR1 is SGDLS and CDR2 is YYNGEE in the germline V gene. The CDR3 is 13 amino acids. The DNA for the CDR3 is TGTGCCAGCAGCGTTTCGGGAGAGGAGACCCAGTACTTC. It translates to CASSVSGEETQYF. The whole variable domain, filled in from reference TRBV9 and TRBJ2-5, reads DSGVTQTPKHLITATGQRVTLRCSPRSGDLSVYWYQQSLDQGLQFLIQYYNGEERAKGNILERFSAQQFPDLHSELNLSSLELGDSALYFCASSVSGEETQYFGPGTRLLVL.